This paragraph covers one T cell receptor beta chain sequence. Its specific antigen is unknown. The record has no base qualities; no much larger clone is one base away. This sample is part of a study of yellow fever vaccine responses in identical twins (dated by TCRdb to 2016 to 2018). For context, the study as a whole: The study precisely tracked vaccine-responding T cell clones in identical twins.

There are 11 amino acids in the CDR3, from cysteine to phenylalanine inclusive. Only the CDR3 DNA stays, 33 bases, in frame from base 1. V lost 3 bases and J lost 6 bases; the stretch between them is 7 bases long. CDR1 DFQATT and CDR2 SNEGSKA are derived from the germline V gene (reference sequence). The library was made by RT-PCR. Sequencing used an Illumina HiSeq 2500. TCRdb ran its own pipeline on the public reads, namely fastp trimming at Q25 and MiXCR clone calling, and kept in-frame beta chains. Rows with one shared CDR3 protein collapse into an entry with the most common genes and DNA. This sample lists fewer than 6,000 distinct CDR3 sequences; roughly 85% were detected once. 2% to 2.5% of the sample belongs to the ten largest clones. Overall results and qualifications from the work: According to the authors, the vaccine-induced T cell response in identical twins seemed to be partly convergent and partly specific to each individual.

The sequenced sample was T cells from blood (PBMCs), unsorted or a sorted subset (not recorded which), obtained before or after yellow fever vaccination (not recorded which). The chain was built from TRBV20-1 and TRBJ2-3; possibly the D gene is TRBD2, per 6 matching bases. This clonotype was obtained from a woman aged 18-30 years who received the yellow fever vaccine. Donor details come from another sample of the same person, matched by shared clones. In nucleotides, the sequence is TGCAGTGCTAGGGAGGGTGATACGCAGTATTTT. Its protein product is CSAREGDTQYF.